One sample yielded the 29 T cell receptor beta chains listed below, sequenced in a study of cytomegalovirus exposure and HLA in healthy donors. The PCR was carried out with 60 Vbeta primers and 13 Jbeta primers. Sequenced by immunoSEQ multiplex PCR; TCRdb stores in-frame clones only, minus some. The profile shows 130,000 to 150,000 clones, about 80% of them singletons. Material for sequencing was PBMCs. Receptor source: a male donor in good health and CMV-seronegative.

This clone has only a few counts. This chain connects TRBV6-6 to TRBJ2-5; possibly TRBD2 for D (5 bases). The end of the DNA fits TRBJ2-7 better, so the J call may be wrong. Germline V gene sequence: CDR1 MNHNY, CDR2 SVGAGI (reference sequence). The CDR3 has 13 residues. The CDR3 bases are TGTGCCAGCAGACCGGGGAATTCCTACGAGCAGTACTTC. This gives the protein CASRPGNSYEQYF.

The chain is built from TRBV10-3 and TRBJ1-3, with 7 bases matching TRBD1. This CDR3 comprises 15 residues. Trimming cost V 7 bases and J 0 bases; bases outside gene matches: 6. CDR1 is ENHRY and CDR2 is SYGVKD in the germline V gene. In DNA, the CDR3 is TGTGCCATCACCGGCGACAGGGTCTCTGGAAACACCATATATTTT. This gives the protein CAITGDRVSGNTIYF.

Remarks on this clone: Other DNA sequences from this sample encode an identical CDR3 as well. V usage is TRBV9 and J usage is TRBJ2-7; 9 bases align to TRBD1. CDR1 and CDR2 (germline): SGDLS, YYNGEE. Unmatched junction bases numbered 6, after V lost 0 bases and J lost 5 bases. The CDR3 is 15 residues long. The CDR3 here is CASSVGGQGRDEQYF. The CDR3 nucleotides are TGTGCCAGCAGCGTAGGGGGACAGGGAAGGGACGAGCAGTACTTC.

A remark on this clone: Compared with germline, one end of the junction differs, possibly owing to a read error. The rearrangement joins TRBV7-9 to TRBJ2-3; possible D gene TRBD2, 6 bases. The CDR3 is made up of 15 amino acids. CDR1 and CDR2 (germline): SEHNR, FQNEAQ (reference sequence). CDR3 amino acids: CSSSFPHSEGDTQYF. As DNA, the CDR3 is TGTTCCAGCAGCTTCCCCCACTCGGAGGGAGATACGCAGTATTTT.

The gene calls are TRBV5-4 and TRBJ2-1, with D tentatively TRBD2 (7 bases). This CDR3 comprises 14 residues. The germline V and J ends were trimmed by 2 bases and 6 bases, with 12 bases remaining between them. CDR1 and CDR2 from the germline V gene are SGHNT and YYREEE (reference sequence). CDR3 in DNA: TGTGCCAGCAGCTTTACGGGGGGCACCAATGAGCAGTTCTTC. Its protein product is CASSFTGGTNEQFF.

V usage is TRBV6-1 and J usage is TRBJ2-3, with 8 bases that match TRBD2. The J segment lost 1 base and the V segment lost 8 bases, leaving 8 bases of the junction unmatched. Germline CDR1 is MNHNS and CDR2 is SASEGT. The CDR3 runs to 15 residues. The CDR3 DNA reads as TGTGCCAGCCGGGAGGGGGAAACGCGCACAGATACGCAGTATTTT. It yields the protein CASREGETRTDTQYF.

The CDR3 DNA sequence: TGTGCCAGCAGCCCCCGTCGCCAGATCTTGAACACTGAAGCTTTCTTT. This translates into CASSPRRQILNTEAFF. This sequence joins TRBV5-4 and TRBJ1-1; no clear D. The V end was cut by 4 bases, the J end by 0 bases, with 16 bases between. The CDR3 sequence is 16 residues long. CDR1 and CDR2 (germline): SGHNT, YYREEE (reference sequence).

The chain links TRBV9 to TRBJ2-4; 8 bases agree with TRBD2. The junction had 5 bases not matched to a gene; V was cut back by 4 bases and J by 8 bases. Germline V CDR1 and CDR2: SGDLS, YYNGEE. The CDR3 has 13 residues. The CDR3, as DNA: TGTGCCAGCAGCACCGGGGGGGAGGACATTCAGTACTTC. Translated, it gives CASSTGGEDIQYF.

The rearrangement uses TRBV19 and TRBJ1-6; 8 bases align to TRBD1. Germline trimming cut 5 bases from V and 9 bases from J; bases unmatched to any gene: 12. Germline-derived CDR1 and CDR2 are LNHDA and SQIVND (reference sequence). CDR3 length equals 16 residues. This CDR3 is CASSEPGGRAFSPLHF. Here the CDR3 DNA reads TGTGCCAGTAGTGAACCAGGGGGCAGGGCTTTTTCACCCCTCCACTTT.

The chain joins TRBV30 to TRBJ2-5, with TRBD1 as a possible D gene (6 bases). Trimming removed 3 bases from V and 4 bases from J, with 18 bases in between. The germline V gene has CDR1 GTSNPN and CDR2 SVGIG (reference sequence). CDR3 length equals 15 residues. CDR3 nucleotide sequence: TGTGCCTGGAGAAGGGGGTTAGAGCCCGGAGAGACCCAGTACTTC. This codes for CAWRRGLEPGETQYF.

The chain links TRBV27 to TRBJ1-1; TRBD1 matches at 7 bases. CDR1 is MNHEY, CDR2 SMNVEV, per germline (reference sequence). With 4 bases clipped from V and 5 bases from J, the junction kept 10 bases outside the gene matches. The CDR3 has 15 amino acids. DNA for the CDR3: TGTGCCAGCAGTTCTCTGAGGGGGCCGAAGACTGAAGCTTTCTTT. It is translated as CASSSLRGPKTEAFF.

J is TRBJ2-1 and V is TRBV13, with unresolved D. CDR1 and CDR2 (germline): PRHDT, FYEKMQ (reference sequence). V was clipped by 3 bases and J by 0 bases, with 6 bases between them. CDR3 size: 14 residues. CDR3 nucleotides: TGTGCCAGCAGCTTCCGCAGCTCCTACAATGAGCAGTTCTTC. Its protein product is CASSFRSSYNEQFF.

This clone occurred a few times. The rearrangement joins TRBV9 to TRBJ1-2; D may be TRBD1 (5 bases). The CDR3 covers 14 residues. V lost 3 bases, J lost 0 bases, and 9 bases lay in between. CDR1 is SGDLS, CDR2 YYNGEE, per germline. The CDR3 loop is CASSALTANYGYTF. The DNA of the CDR3 is TGTGCCAGCAGCGCGTTGACAGCTAACTATGGCTACACCTTC.

This clone was seen just once. The V call is TRBV9, the J call TRBJ1-2; 11 bases map to TRBD1. CDR1 SGDLS and CDR2 YYNGEE come from the germline V gene. V lost 4 bases, J lost 4 bases, and 9 bases stayed unmatched. The CDR3 contains 16 residues. Here the CDR3 DNA reads TGTGCCAGCAGCTACGGGACAGGGGGAGGCCCCTATGGCTACACCTTC. Translated, it gives CASSYGTGGGPYGYTF.

The chain couples TRBV27 to TRBJ1-2, with D uncertain. V was shortened by 4 bases and J by 8 bases, with 17 bases between the two germline ends. CDR1 MNHEY and CDR2 SMNVEV come from the germline V gene (reference sequence). The CDR3 loop spans 14 amino acids. CDR3 nucleotides: TGTGCCAGCAGTTCCCTCAGTGCCCCAAGAGGCTACACCTTC. It is translated as CASSSLSAPRGYTF.

The CDR3 here is CASTRRGRDNEKLFF. Here the CDR3 DNA reads TGTGCCAGCACCCGACGTGGGAGGGATAATGAAAAACTGTTTTTT. J is TRBJ1-4 and V is TRBV5-6; D is unresolved. With 6 bases removed from V and 4 bases from J, the gap between germline ends came to 16 bases. CDR3 size: 15 residues. CDR1 is SGHDT, CDR2 YYEEEE, per germline. The full variable domain, rest sourced from reference TRBV5-6 and TRBJ1-4, is DAGVTQSPTHLIKTRGQQVTLRCSPKSGHDTVSWYQQALGQGPQFIFQYYEEEERQRGNFPDRFSGHQFPNYSSELNVNALLLGDSALYLCASTRRGRDNEKLFFGSGTQLSVL.

The chain couples TRBV11-3 to TRBJ2-3, with 13 nucleotides matching TRBD2. CDR3 length: 16 residues. Germline assignment: CDR1 SGHNT and CDR2 YENEEA. Germline trimming cut 1 base from V and 4 bases from J; bases unmatched to any gene: 2. The CDR3 spells CASSLGGLAGADTQYF. CDR3 DNA: TGTGCCAGCAGCTTAGGAGGACTAGCGGGAGCAGATACGCAGTATTTT.

This chain connects TRBV18 to TRBJ2-1, with 10 bases lining up with TRBD2. Germline CDR1 reads KGHSH; CDR2 reads LQKENI. The V segment lost 1 base and the J segment 8 bases; nucleotides outside the gene matches: 5. The CDR3 has 15 residues. CDR3 in DNA: TGTGCCAGCTCACCACTTAGCGGGAGGTTTTATGAGCAGTTCTTC. Its protein is CASSPLSGRFYEQFF.

The chain links TRBV14 to TRBJ2-1; 9 bases are shared with TRBD2. This CDR3 has 15 residues. CDR1 and CDR2 from the germline V gene are SGHDN and FVKESK. Trimming cost V 2 bases and J 4 bases; bases outside gene matches: 3. The CDR3 loop is CASSQIAGAYNEQFF. Here the CDR3 DNA reads TGTGCCAGCAGCCAAATAGCGGGGGCTTACAATGAGCAGTTCTTC.

This clone was picked up one time. The rearrangement uses TRBV9 and TRBJ2-3; D gene unclear. Germline V gene data show CDR1 as SGDLS and CDR2 as YYNGEE. This CDR3 has 13 residues. V was cut by 0 bases and J by 3 bases, with 5 bases left in between. The CDR3 region has the DNA TGTGCCAGCAGCGTAGCTTCTACAGATACGCAGTATTTT. Its protein is CASSVASTDTQYF.

The chain couples TRBV2 to TRBJ2-5; D is possibly TRBD1 (5 bases). Germline loops: CDR1 SNHLY, CDR2 FYNNEI. V was pared by 4 bases and J by 7 bases, with 13 bases between. This CDR3 region has 13 residues. The CDR3 DNA follows: TGTGCCAGCAGTGGCCGCAGGGTAGGGACCCAGTACTTC. Protein sequence: CASSGRRVGTQYF. The full variable domain, in which reference TRBV2 and TRBJ2-5 provide the parts outside the CDR3, is EPEVTQTPSHQVTQMGQEVILRCVPISNHLYFYWYRQILGQKVEFLVSFYNNEISEKSEIFDDQFSVERPDGSNFTLKIRSTKLEDSAMYFCASSGRRVGTQYFGPGTRLLVL.

A few counts support this clone. The chain links TRBV5-1 to TRBJ2-5, with 8 bases aligning to TRBD2. The J segment lost 5 bases and the V segment lost 1 base, leaving 4 bases of the junction unmatched. The CDR3 runs 14 residues. The germline V gene encodes CDR1 SGHRS and CDR2 YFSETQ. This CDR3 is CASSLPGGRETQYF. The CDR3, as DNA: TGCGCCAGCAGCTTGCCGGGGGGGCGTGAGACCCAGTACTTC.

This chain connects TRBV9 to TRBJ2-2; maybe TRBD1 (6 bases). The ends were cut back, 2 bases at V and 1 base at J, with 12 bases in the middle. The CDR3 sequence is 16 residues long. From germline, CDR1 is SGDLS and CDR2 YYNGEE. This chain's CDR3 is CASSVGTTRNTGELFF. CDR3 nucleotides: TGTGCCAGCAGCGTTGGGACAACCCGGAACACCGGGGAGCTGTTTTTT. Combining the CDR3 with reference TRBV9 and TRBJ2-2 gives the whole variable domain DSGVTQTPKHLITATGQRVTLRCSPRSGDLSVYWYQQSLDQGLQFLIQYYNGEERAKGNILERFSAQQFPDLHSELNLSSLELGDSALYFCASSVGTTRNTGELFFGEGSRLTVL.

J is TRBJ2-5 and V is TRBV25-1; TRBD2 might be the D (6 bases). The CDR3 has 13 residues. Trimming removed 8 bases from V and 11 bases from J, with 21 bases in between. Per germline, CDR1 MGHDK and CDR2 SYGVNS. The CDR3: CASRRLDYGEQYF. The CDR3 DNA reads as TGTGCCAGCCGGAGACTAGATTACGGGGAGCAGTACTTC. Variable domain in full (rest from reference TRBV25-1 and TRBJ2-5): EADIYQTPRYLVIGTGKKITLECSQTMGHDKMYWYQQDPGMELHLIHYSYGVNSTEKGDLSSESTVSRIRTEHFPLTLESARPSHTSQYLCASRRLDYGEQYFGPGTRLLVL.

As DNA, the CDR3 is TGTGCCAGCAGCTTAGCAGCGGGGGCCTCCTACGAGCAGTACTTC. Its translation: CASSLAAGASYEQYF. V and J are TRBV7-2 and TRBJ2-7, with 8 bases fitting TRBD2. CDR1 and CDR2 (germline): SGHTA, FQGNSA. The CDR3 covers 15 residues. V lost 0 bases to trimming and J lost 0 bases; unmatched junction nucleotides: 1.

The V call is TRBV4-1, the J call TRBJ1-1; 8 positions match TRBD1. J lost 1 base, V lost 6 bases, and 1 base had no gene match. Germline-derived CDR1 and CDR2 are MGHRA and YSYEKL. The CDR3 runs 13 residues. The CDR3 region has the DNA TGCGCCAGCAGACAGGGGGAGAACACTGAAGCTTTCTTT. Its protein is CASRQGENTEAFF.

The chain employs TRBV5-5 and TRBJ1-2, with D unresolved. The CDR3 is made up of 15 amino acids. V shed 1 base and J shed 4 bases, with 14 bases lying between them. Germline CDR1 reads SGHKS; CDR2 reads YYEKEE (reference sequence). CDR3 region: CASSLRQDHIYGYTF. The CDR3 DNA follows: TGTGCCAGCAGCTTGAGGCAGGATCATATCTATGGCTACACCTTC.

The J gene is TRBJ2-2, the V gene TRBV10-3, with 9 bases aligning to TRBD1. This CDR3 contains 14 residues. Germline loops: CDR1 ENHRY, CDR2 SYGVKD. V dropped 6 bases and J dropped 3; count of bases not matched to a gene: 2. CDR3 in DNA: TGTGCCATCAGGACAGGGGGTGACACCGGGGAGCTGTTTTTT. This sequence encodes CAIRTGGDTGELFF.

The chain uses TRBV6-5 and TRBJ1-3; D remains ambiguous. Trimming pared 7 bases from V and 2 bases from J, leaving 9 bases between. The germline gives CDR1 MNHEY, CDR2 SVGAGI. This CDR3 has 13 residues. CDR3 coding DNA: TGTGCCAGCATCACCCAGGCTGGAAACACCATATATTTT. It specifies CASITQAGNTIYF.